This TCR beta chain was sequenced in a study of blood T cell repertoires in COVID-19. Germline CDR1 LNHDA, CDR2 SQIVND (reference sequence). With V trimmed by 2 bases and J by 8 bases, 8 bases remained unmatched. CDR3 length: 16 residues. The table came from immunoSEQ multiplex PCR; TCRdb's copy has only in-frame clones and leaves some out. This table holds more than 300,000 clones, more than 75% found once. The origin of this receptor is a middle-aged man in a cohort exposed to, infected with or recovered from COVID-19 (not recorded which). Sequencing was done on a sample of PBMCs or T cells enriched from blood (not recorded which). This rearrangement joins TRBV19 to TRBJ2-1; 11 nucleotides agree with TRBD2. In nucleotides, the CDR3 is TGTGCCAGTAGTATAACCGGACTAGCGGGTTTTTATGAGCAGTTCTTC. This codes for CASSITGLAGFYEQFF.